This passage covers 8 T cell receptor beta chains from one sample sequenced in a study of cytomegalovirus exposure and HLA in healthy donors (dated by TCRdb to about 2017). To prepare the library, the immunoSEQ multiplex PCR assay was applied. The multiplex PCR relied on a mix of 60 forward primers for TCR Vbeta segments and 13 reverse primers for TCR Jbeta segments. The table was pulled from immuneACCESS by TCRdb, which kept in-frame rearrangements only. Such tables lose some clones; where checked, under half of the loss comes from unresolved V genes, and the rest has no known cause. The sample records about 200,000 clones, 82% of which are singletons. The top ten clonotypes cover 5.5% to 7.5% of the sample. Sequences were obtained from PBMCs. Receptor source: a woman between 45 and 65 years old in good health and CMV-seropositive.

V is TRBV7-9 and J is TRBJ1-3; D unresolved. V was trimmed by 3 bases and J by 2 bases, leaving 8 bases between them. CDR1 and CDR2 (germline): SEHNR, FQNEAQ (reference sequence). This CDR3 region has 14 residues. CDR3: CASSLVVAGNTIYF. CDR3 nucleotide sequence: TGTGCCAGCAGCTTGGTAGTGGCTGGAAACACCATATATTTT.

The chain couples TRBV27 to TRBJ1-6; unclear D gene. The CDR3 is made up of 14 amino acids. V dropped 0 bases and J dropped 11 bases, with 11 bases sitting between them. Germline CDR1 is MNHEY and CDR2 is SMNVEV (reference sequence). In DNA, the CDR3 is TGTGCCAGCAGTTTATCCAGGCAGGCAACACCCCTCCACTTT. Amino acids: CASSLSRQATPLHF.

This clone was seen more than once but under ten times. The chain joins TRBV2 to TRBJ2-1; the match to TRBD2 covers 7 bases. The germline V gene has CDR1 SNHLY and CDR2 FYNNEI. The trim removed 8 bases at V and 8 bases at J, leaving 15 bases unmatched. The CDR3 length is 15 residues. The CDR3 nucleotides are TGTGCCAGCCACGAATGGCTAGCGGCTATGGATGAGCAGTTCTTC. Translated: CASHEWLAAMDEQFF.

The chain combines TRBV6-4 with TRBJ1-2, with TRBD1 as a possible D gene (5 bases). CDR3 size: 14 residues. The germline V gene encodes CDR1 MRHNA and CDR2 SNTAGT. V lost 1 base to trimming and J lost 3 bases, with 9 bases between them. CDR3 amino acids: CASSDLPGHYGYTF. CDR3 nucleotide sequence: TGTGCCAGCAGTGACTTGCCAGGGCACTATGGCTACACCTTC.

The V gene is TRBV2, the J gene TRBJ2-7, with D tentatively TRBD1 (5 bases). V lost 6 bases and J 7 bases, leaving 10 bases between the germline ends. The germline gives CDR1 SNHLY, CDR2 FYNNEI. The CDR3 spans 11 residues. The CDR3 loop reads CASRIGDEQYF. DNA for the CDR3: TGTGCCAGCAGGATAGGGGATGAGCAGTACTTC.

The chain has TRBV6-6 and TRBJ2-2; D uncertain. CDR3 size: 13 residues. Germline CDR1 and CDR2: MNHNY and SVGAGI (reference sequence). The V and J ends lost 5 bases and 1 base respectively, with 5 bases between them. The CDR3: CASSTQNTGELFF. CDR3 sequence (DNA): TGTGCCAGCAGTACTCAGAACACCGGGGAGCTGTTTTTT.

This clone has more than one count but fewer than ten. This chain joins TRBV27 and TRBJ1-2; D is ambiguous. The germline V gene has CDR1 MNHEY and CDR2 SMNVEV (reference sequence). The CDR3 length is 13 residues. V lost 2 bases and J lost 7, with 11 bases in between. CDR3 coding DNA: TGTGCCAGCAGTTTAGACGGGTATTCTGGCTACACCTTC. This translates into CASSLDGYSGYTF.

This clone was picked up one time. This chain links TRBV5-1 with TRBJ1-3; maybe TRBD1 (5 bases). V dropped 4 bases and J dropped 4 bases, with 18 bases sitting between them. The CDR3 consists of 16 residues. The germline V gene has CDR1 SGHRS and CDR2 YFSETQ. CDR3 in DNA: TGCGCCAGCAGCCGGTCGACAGCTGGAAAGGGAAACACCATATATTTT. It specifies CASSRSTAGKGNTIYF.